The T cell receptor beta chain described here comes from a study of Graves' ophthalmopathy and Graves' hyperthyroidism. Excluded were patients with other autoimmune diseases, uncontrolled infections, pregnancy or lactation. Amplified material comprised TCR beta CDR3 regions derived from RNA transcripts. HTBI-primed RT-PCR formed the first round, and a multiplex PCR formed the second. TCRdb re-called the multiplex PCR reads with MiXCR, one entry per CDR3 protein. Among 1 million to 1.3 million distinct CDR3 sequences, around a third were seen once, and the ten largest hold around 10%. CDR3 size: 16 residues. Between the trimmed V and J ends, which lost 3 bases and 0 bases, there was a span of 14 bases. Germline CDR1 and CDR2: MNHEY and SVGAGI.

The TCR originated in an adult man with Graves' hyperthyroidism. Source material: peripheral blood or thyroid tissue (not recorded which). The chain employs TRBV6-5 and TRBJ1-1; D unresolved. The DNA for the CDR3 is TGTGCCAGCAGTTATTCCACTTACAGAATGAACACTGAAGCTTTCTTT. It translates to CASSYSTYRMNTEAFF.